A selection of T cell receptor beta chains follows, all from one sample in a study of Ad26.COV2.S vaccination and SARS-CoV-2 variants. The table came from immunoSEQ multiplex PCR; TCRdb's copy has only in-frame clones and leaves some out. The table has about 680,000 clones, around 89% seen once. This specimen was peripheral blood, taken in a trial of Ad26.COV2.S vaccine versus placebo. These TCRs come from a person between 18 and 65 years old who received the Ad26.COV2.S COVID-19 vaccine or a placebo. The CDR3 runs from the conserved cysteine through the conserved F or W. Fields, in order: clone size, CDR3 length, V gene, J gene, D gene, CDR3 DNA, CDR3 protein. A D gene is named only where the DNA matches it firmly. Size is omitted from some rows. Given values are once, few, many or a class for expanded clones.

clone_size: .; cdr3_length: 15; v_call: TRBV6-5; j_call: TRBJ1-6; d_call: .; cdr3_nt: TGTGCCAGCAGACCCACAAGAGGCACAAATTCACCCCTCCACTTT; cdr3_aa: CASRPTRGTNSPLHF
clone_size: .; cdr3_length: 11; v_call: TRBV2; j_call: TRBJ1-1; d_call: .; cdr3_nt: TGTGCCAGCAGGGAGGGGTTCAAGGCTTTCTTT; cdr3_aa: CASREGFKAFF
clone_size: .; cdr3_length: 13; v_call: TRBV12-3/TRBV12-4; j_call: TRBJ1-1; d_call: .; cdr3_nt: TGTGCCAGCAGTTTTCACTTGAACACTGAAGCTTTCTTT; cdr3_aa: CASSFHLNTEAFF
clone_size: .; cdr3_length: 13; v_call: TRBV5-1; j_call: TRBJ2-5; d_call: TRBD2; cdr3_nt: TGCGCCAGCAGCACCCCCGGGGGGGAGACCCAGTACTTC; cdr3_aa: CASSTPGGETQYF
clone_size: few; cdr3_length: 13; v_call: TRBV19; j_call: TRBJ1-1; d_call: TRBD1; cdr3_nt: TGTGCCAGTAGTACGGGACAGTACACTGAAGCTTTCTTT; cdr3_aa: CASSTGQYTEAFF
clone_size: .; cdr3_length: 14; v_call: TRBV19; j_call: TRBJ1-1; d_call: .; cdr3_nt: TGTGCCAGTAGTATAGGTTTGGGGCCGCCTGAAGCTTTCTTT; cdr3_aa: CASSIGLGPPEAFF
clone_size: .; cdr3_length: 14; v_call: TRBV6-2/TRBV6-3; j_call: TRBJ2-5; d_call: .; cdr3_nt: TGTGCCAGCAGTTACCCCGACATACAAGAGACCCAGTACTTC; cdr3_aa: CASSYPDIQETQYF
clone_size: .; cdr3_length: 14; v_call: TRBV25-1; j_call: TRBJ2-7; d_call: .; cdr3_nt: TGTGCCAGCAGTGAAGGAACGGTAACCTACGAGCAGTACTTC; cdr3_aa: CASSEGTVTYEQYF
clone_size: .; cdr3_length: 14; v_call: TRBV18; j_call: TRBJ2-7; d_call: .; cdr3_nt: TGTGCCAGCTCACCCACACCCGGGAACAACGAGCAGTACTTC; cdr3_aa: CASSPTPGNNEQYF
clone_size: .; cdr3_length: 15; v_call: TRBV4-2; j_call: TRBJ1-1; d_call: TRBD1; cdr3_nt: TGTGCCAGCAGCCAACCAGACAGGGGGGGCACTGAAGCTTTCTTT; cdr3_aa: CASSQPDRGGTEAFF
clone_size: .; cdr3_length: 15; v_call: TRBV11-2; j_call: TRBJ2-1; d_call: TRBD1; cdr3_nt: TGTGCCAGCAGCTTAGGGGACAGGGCCTACAATGAGCAGTTCTTC; cdr3_aa: CASSLGDRAYNEQFF
clone_size: .; cdr3_length: 15; v_call: TRBV13; j_call: TRBJ2-7; d_call: TRBD2; cdr3_nt: TGTGCCAGCAGCTTATGGACTAGCGGGGCCTACGAGCAGTACTTC; cdr3_aa: CASSLWTSGAYEQYF
clone_size: .; cdr3_length: 14; v_call: TRBV7-9; j_call: TRBJ1-1; d_call: .; cdr3_nt: TGTGCCAGCACCGACACAGGATTCAACACTGAAGCTTTCTTT; cdr3_aa: CASTDTGFNTEAFF
clone_size: .; cdr3_length: 16; v_call: TRBV24-1; j_call: TRBJ2-3; d_call: .; cdr3_nt: TGTGCCACCAGTGTCATGATCGGCGGTAGCACAGATACGCAGTATTTT; cdr3_aa: CATSVMIGGSTDTQYF
clone_size: .; cdr3_length: 12; v_call: TRBV7-8; j_call: TRBJ1-3; d_call: .; cdr3_nt: TGTGCCAGCAGCTTGCAAGGAAACACCATATATTTT; cdr3_aa: CASSLQGNTIYF
clone_size: .; cdr3_length: 13; v_call: TRBV27; j_call: TRBJ1-6; d_call: .; cdr3_nt: TGTGCCAGCAGCGCCGTTGGGGGGTCACCCCTCCACTTT; cdr3_aa: CASSAVGGSPLHF
clone_size: .; cdr3_length: 16; v_call: TRBV15; j_call: TRBJ2-2; d_call: TRBD2; cdr3_nt: TGTGCCACCAGCGACGAGGATAGCGGGTACACCGGGGAGCTGTTTTTT; cdr3_aa: CATSDEDSGYTGELFF
clone_size: .; cdr3_length: 16; v_call: TRBV9; j_call: TRBJ1-4; d_call: .; cdr3_nt: TGTGCCAGCAGCGTAGGGTTTAGGGGAGGGCATGAAAAACTGTTTTTT; cdr3_aa: CASSVGFRGGHEKLFF
clone_size: .; cdr3_length: 14; v_call: TRBV14; j_call: TRBJ1-2; d_call: .; cdr3_nt: TGTGCCAGCAGCCAAGATCTATCTTTGGCTGGCTACACCTTC; cdr3_aa: CASSQDLSLAGYTF
clone_size: .; cdr3_length: 18; v_call: TRBV10-2; j_call: TRBJ2-1; d_call: TRBD2; cdr3_nt: TGCGCCAGCGCCGAGGGGAAAAAATTATGGACTAGGTCCAATGAGCAGTTCTTC; cdr3_aa: CASAEGKKLWTRSNEQFF
clone_size: .; cdr3_length: 14; v_call: TRBV2; j_call: TRBJ1-2; d_call: TRBD1; cdr3_nt: TGTGCCAGCAGGCGGACAGGGGGCAACTATGGCTACACCTTC; cdr3_aa: CASRRTGGNYGYTF
clone_size: .; cdr3_length: 13; v_call: TRBV30; j_call: TRBJ2-7; d_call: .; cdr3_nt: TGTGCCTGGAACCGGGACCAACCCTACGAGCAGTACTTC; cdr3_aa: CAWNRDQPYEQYF
clone_size: .; cdr3_length: 14; v_call: TRBV4-2; j_call: TRBJ1-1; d_call: .; cdr3_nt: TGTGCCAGCAGCGCCTTGACGGGTAACACTGAAGCTTTCTTT; cdr3_aa: CASSALTGNTEAFF
clone_size: few; cdr3_length: 13; v_call: TRBV7-6; j_call: TRBJ2-7; d_call: .; cdr3_nt: TGTGCCAGCAGCTACACGAGGGGTTACGAGCAGTACTTC; cdr3_aa: CASSYTRGYEQYF
clone_size: .; cdr3_length: 16; v_call: TRBV4-1; j_call: TRBJ1-4; d_call: .; cdr3_nt: TGCGCCAGCAGCCAAGACCCCCGTCAGGGGTATGAAAAACTGTTTTTT; cdr3_aa: CASSQDPRQGYEKLFF
clone_size: .; cdr3_length: 14; v_call: TRBV29-1; j_call: TRBJ1-2; d_call: TRBD1; cdr3_nt: TGCAGCGCTGAGCGGACAGGGGCGGGGGATGGCTACACCTTC; cdr3_aa: CSAERTGAGDGYTF
clone_size: .; cdr3_length: 14; v_call: TRBV30; j_call: TRBJ1-5; d_call: .; cdr3_nt: TGTGCCTGGAGTCCCCGGGGCTACAATCAGCCCCAGCATTTT; cdr3_aa: CAWSPRGYNQPQHF
clone_size: .; cdr3_length: 16; v_call: TRBV5-1; j_call: TRBJ1-4; d_call: TRBD1; cdr3_nt: TGCGCCAGCAGCTTGGCCGGGCAGGGGGCCAATGAAAAACTGTTTTTT; cdr3_aa: CASSLAGQGANEKLFF
clone_size: .; cdr3_length: 14; v_call: TRBV6-2/TRBV6-3; j_call: TRBJ1-1; d_call: TRBD1; cdr3_nt: TGTGCCAGCAGTTACGCAGGGGGGGACACTGAAGCTTTCTTT; cdr3_aa: CASSYAGGDTEAFF
clone_size: .; cdr3_length: 12; v_call: TRBV24-1; j_call: TRBJ1-5; d_call: .; cdr3_nt: TGTGCCACCAGTGAAGATGGTCAGCCCCAGCATTTT; cdr3_aa: CATSEDGQPQHF
clone_size: .; cdr3_length: 16; v_call: TRBV24-1; j_call: TRBJ2-1; d_call: .; cdr3_nt: TGTGCCACCAGTGACCACGGACAGCCACCTAGGGATGAGCAGTTCTTC; cdr3_aa: CATSDHGQPPRDEQFF
clone_size: .; cdr3_length: 16; v_call: TRBV2; j_call: TRBJ2-7; d_call: TRBD2; cdr3_nt: TGTGCCAGCAGTGGCCTAACTAGCGGGTATACCTACGAGCAGTACTTC; cdr3_aa: CASSGLTSGYTYEQYF
clone_size: .; cdr3_length: 11; v_call: TRBV3-1/TRBV3-2; j_call: TRBJ2-7; d_call: .; cdr3_nt: TGTGCCAGCAGCCAGGCTACGGAGCAGTACTTC; cdr3_aa: CASSQATEQYF